This entry lists 4 T cell receptor beta chains sequenced from one sample in a study of metastatic and nonmetastatic thyroid tumors. All patients were untreated before thyroid surgery. TCRdb recomputed clones from the PCR reads via MiXCR. The sample shows under 30,000 clones, approximately 15% of them seen only once. Sequenced: blood. Receptor source: a male donor with papillary thyroid cancer or a benign thyroid nodule (not recorded which). Some clones in this sample may be carry-over from other donors' samples.

This clone was detected many times. The chain couples TRBV28 to TRBJ2-1; no clear D. The germline CDR1 and CDR2 sequences are MDHEN and SYDVKM. CDR3 length: 16 residues. The V gene lost 4 bases and the J gene lost 2 bases, with 15 bases spanning the gap. CDR3 nucleotide sequence: TGTGCCAGCAGTTCTACAACACACGCCCCCTACAATGAGCAGTTCTTC. This encodes CASSSTTHAPYNEQFF.

The rearrangement joins TRBV30 to TRBJ2-7, with 7 nucleotides matching TRBD1. The CDR3 is 16 amino acids. Per the germline V gene, CDR1 is GTSNPN and CDR2 is SVGIG (reference sequence). With 8 bases clipped from V and 2 bases from J, the junction kept 18 bases outside the gene matches. Here the CDR3 reads CASSPTDSTGTYEQYF. CDR3 bases: TGTGCCAGCAGCCCCACCGACTCGACAGGGACCTACGAGCAGTACTTC.

This clone was counted ten times or more. V is TRBV20-1 and J is TRBJ2-1; D is possibly TRBD2 (6 bases). The V gene's germline CDR1 is DFQATT and CDR2 SNEGSKA (reference sequence). The V gene lost 5 bases and the J gene lost 7 bases, with 15 bases spanning the gap. The CDR3 length is 13 residues. The CDR3: CSAYNGRGNEQFF. DNA for the CDR3: TGCAGTGCTTATAACGGGAGAGGAAATGAGCAGTTCTTC.

This clone was recorded many times. The chain employs TRBV20-1 and TRBJ2-5; D not resolved. V was shortened by 1 base and J by 5 bases, with 5 bases between the two germline ends. The germline CDR1 and CDR2 sequences are DFQATT and SNEGSKA (reference sequence). The CDR3 contains 11 residues. The CDR3 region has the DNA TGCAGTGCTAGAGCCGACGAGACCCAGTACTTC. Encoded protein: CSARADETQYF.